The T cell receptor (beta chain) under discussion was sequenced for a study of blood T cell repertoires in COVID-19 (dated by TCRdb to about 2020). About the investigation overall: Samples from collaborators originated in the United States, Italy and Spain and spanned both the acute and convalescent phases of COVID-19. The material from the prospective study consisted of cDNA or gDNA derived from T cells, B-cell-depleted T cells, or PBMCs. Where available, HLA class I and class II types were obtained from metadata supplied by the sample provider rather than from assay-based typing. Sample metadata almost always included a de-identified subject ID, COVID-19 status, age in years and sex. Subjects who had been exposed to COVID-19, were actively infected with it, or had recovered from it provided the deeply sampled blood TCRbeta repertoires that made up the dataset. The repertoires were released in a freely available public database intended as a resource for research on the immune response to SARS-CoV-2. The samples were drawn from the first 160 participants of the ongoing ImmuneRACE study and from 1,254 subjects provided by 6 global collaborators. Results the study describes overall, beyond this receptor: Clinical and demographic metadata were provided uncurated, with the amount varying by source and participant.

This clone occurred a few times. No cognate antigen has been identified for it. Base qualities are not at hand, and no much larger clone is one base apart. The germline V gene gives CDR1 as SQVTM and CDR2 as ANQGSEA. The CDR3, from cysteine to phenylalanine, totals 16 residues. The retained sequence is limited to the CDR3, 48 bases, with the frame set at the first base. V loses 2 bases at its end and J loses 2 bases; junction bases beyond the gene matches: 6. Enrolling through a virtual design, the prospective study's participants ranged in age from about 18 to 89 years and lived across roughly 24 United States geographic areas. In the prospective study, participants were assigned to cohorts based on the clinical history participants reported in a screening survey and a study questionnaire. ImmuneRACE Cohort 3 recovered participants were defined by two consecutive negative NP/OP PCR tests, healthcare professional clearance, or symptom resolution. Mobile phlebotomists in the prospective study collected whole blood, serum and a nasopharyngeal or oropharyngeal swab from every participant. Over an approximately 2-month period, participants in the prospective study had the option of providing additional blood draws and questionnaires. Before DNA extraction, blood samples from the prospective study were shipped at room temperature or frozen.

The immunoSEQ Assay, a bias-controlled multiplex PCR, was used to amplify TCRbeta CDR3 regions from genomic DNA. The authors' analysis ran thus. Within the assay, amplification of reference gene primers was used to estimate how many nucleated cells each sample contained. To quantify the absolute abundance of each unique TCRbeta CDR3 rearrangement, sequence reads were collapsed and filtered. For each sample, productive Simpson clonality was calculated as the square root of Simpson's diversity index across productive rearrangements. Drawn from immuneACCESS, this table holds only the in-frame rearrangements with V and J called that TCRdb kept. Clones are partly lost; checked studies trace under half to an unresolved V gene and leave the rest unexplained. V and J calls and clone size are those listed in that table; D and trimming were worked out from the DNA. This sample comprises a few hundred thousand clones, 85% to 90% of them detected only once. 0.9% to 1.1% of the sample is held by the ten biggest clonotypes.

The V and J segments used are TRBV29-1 and TRBJ2-1; TRBD2 agrees with 10 junctional bases. Sequences were obtained from PBMCs or T cells enriched from blood (not recorded which). The source of this sequence is a man aged 18 to 35 who had recovered from COVID-19. The CDR3 sequence is CSVETLGTSAYNEQFF. The nucleotide sequence is TGCAGCGTTGAAACCCTCGGGACTAGCGCCTACAATGAGCAGTTCTTC.